These T cell receptor beta chains were read from a single sample in a study of T cells after posttransplantation cyclophosphamide. TCRdb's copy holds only in-frame clones and misses some; the assay was immunoSEQ multiplex PCR. The profile covers about 44,000 clones, none occurring a single time. The sample taken for sequencing was PBMCs. The receptors were sampled from a man aged 35 to 55 in good health, CMV-negative, and a related stem cell transplant donor. Both conserved end residues are part of each CDR3. A D gene is named only where the DNA matches it firmly. Clone size is not always given. Where it is, it says once, few, many or a class for expanded clones.

j_call,d_call,clone_size,v_call,cdr3_nt,cdr3_aa
TRBJ2-2,-,many,TRBV19,TGTGCCAGTAGTATAGTCCCAGGGGCTAACACCGGGGAGCTGTTTTTT,CASSIVPGANTGELFF
TRBJ1-5,TRBD1,many,TRBV6-1,TGTGCCAGCAGTGGCTGGGACAGGAACAATCAGCCCCAGCATTTT,CASSGWDRNNQPQHF
TRBJ2-7,-,many,TRBV11-2,TGTGCCAGCAGCTTAGACGGTAGGCCGGGCTCCTACGAGCAGTACTTC,CASSLDGRPGSYEQYF
TRBJ2-1,TRBD2,many,TRBV11-2,TGTGCCAGCAGCTCAGGGGCTAGCGGGGGGTTCCCAGAGCAGTTCTTC,CASSSGASGGFPEQFF
TRBJ2-3,TRBD2,many,TRBV11-3,TGTGCCAGCAGCCCGGTGCTAGCGGGAGCGCGCACAGATACGCAGTATTTT,CASSPVLAGARTDTQYF
TRBJ1-1,-,many,TRBV5-6,TGTGCCAGCAGCTTGAGGGCAGGGCCCCTGAACACTGAAGCTTTCTTT,CASSLRAGPLNTEAFF
TRBJ2-5,-,few,TRBV21-1,TGTGCCAGCAAGGAAAAACCGCGGCGCCCTCAAGAGACCCAGTACTTC,CASKEKPRRPQETQYF
TRBJ1-1,-,many,TRBV10-2,TGCGCCAGCGCCGGGGGGGGAAGGGGGGTAGGGATGAACACTGAAGCTTTCTTT,CASAGGGRGVGMNTEAFF
TRBJ2-3,TRBD2,many,TRBV9,TGTGCCAGCAGCAAAAACCCCGGGACTAGCCCTCCAGATACGCAGTATTTT,CASSKNPGTSPPDTQYF
TRBJ2-2,TRBD2,-,TRBV5-6,TGTGCCAGCAGCTTGCTAGGGGGGGGACTAGCGGGGACCACCGGGGAGCTGTTTTTT,CASSLLGGGLAGTTGELFF
TRBJ2-4,-,few,TRBV25-1,TGTGCCAGCAGTGAGGGAGGAAACATTCAGTACTTC,CASSEGGNIQYF
TRBJ1-2,-,many,TRBV25-1,TGTGCCAGCAGTGATGACGCGATGGGCCTCTATGGCTACACCTTC,CASSDDAMGLYGYTF
TRBJ1-1,-,few,TRBV2,TGTGCCAGCATGGGACACATCATCATTTTGAACACTGAAGCTTTCTTT,CASMGHIIILNTEAFF
TRBJ2-2,-,-,TRBV7-8,TGTGCCAGCAGCTCCTCCGGGACTCCCATCGGGGAGCTGTTTTTT,CASSSSGTPIGELFF
TRBJ1-3,-,many,TRBV19,TGTGCCAGTAGTCCCCTTGGAAACACCATATATTTT,CASSPLGNTIYF
TRBJ2-5,TRBD2,-,TRBV30,TGTGCCTGGAGACAAGCGGGAGGAGGGGCCCAGTACTTC,CAWRQAGGGAQYF
TRBJ1-1,-,many,TRBV11-3,TGTGCCAGCAGCCTCGGGACACAGAACACTGAAGCTTTCTTT,CASSLGTQNTEAFF
TRBJ2-2,-,many,TRBV19,TGTGCCAGTAGTATGCGGACCGGGGAGCTGTTTTTT,CASSMRTGELFF
TRBJ2-3,TRBD2,few,TRBV11-2,TGTGCCAGCAGCTTAGACCGGGGGGGCACAGATACGCAGTATTTT,CASSLDRGGTDTQYF
TRBJ2-5,TRBD1,many,TRBV11-3,TGTGCCAGCAGCCGACAGGGGGAAGAGACCCAGTACTTC,CASSRQGEETQYF
TRBJ2-1,TRBD2,few,TRBV7-3,TGTGCCAGCAGCTTGGCTAGCGGGGGGGCCGGCTACAATGAGCAGTTCTTC,CASSLASGGAGYNEQFF
TRBJ2-1,TRBD2,many,TRBV19,TGTGCCAGTAGTACCCTCCTAGCGGGGCTCAATGAGCAGTTCTTC,CASSTLLAGLNEQFF
TRBJ1-2,TRBD1,many,TRBV19,TGTGCCAGTAGTATTCTAGCAGGACAGGGGGAGTATGGCTACACCTTC,CASSILAGQGEYGYTF
TRBJ1-5,-,many,TRBV12-5,TGTGCTAGTGGTACGGGAGGCCTGGACCAGCCCCAGCATTTT,CASGTGGLDQPQHF
TRBJ1-5,TRBD1,few,TRBV28,TGTGCCAGCACCGGCCAGGGGGGTAGATTCGGCAATCAGCCCCAGCATTTT,CASTGQGGRFGNQPQHF
TRBJ2-1,-,many,TRBV6-1,TGTGCCAGCAGTGTTACCCCCGGGTACGGGTTCTTC,CASSVTPGYGFF
TRBJ1-1,TRBD1,-,TRBV9,TGTGCCAGCAGCGACGGACAGGGTGAAGCTTTCTTT,CASSDGQGEAFF
TRBJ2-3,-,many,TRBV5-6,TGTGCCAGCAGCTTCGGGCCTAGCGAGGATACGCAGTATTTT,CASSFGPSEDTQYF
TRBJ2-1,TRBD2,few,TRBV27,TGTGCCAGCAGTTCCCGCGGACTAGCGGGGGGGCCCTATGAGCAGTTCTTC,CASSSRGLAGGPYEQFF
TRBJ2-7,TRBD1,many,TRBV2,TGTGCCAGCAGCGCCCGGGACAGCTTCTCCTACGAGCAGTACTTC,CASSARDSFSYEQYF
TRBJ2-2,-,many,TRBV4-3,TGCGCCAGCAGCCAAGAAGAGGCCACCGGGGAGCTGTTTTTT,CASSQEEATGELFF
TRBJ2-3,-,many,TRBV10-2,TGCGCCAGCAGTGAAACAGGGGGAACCCAGCGGGGAATAAGCGATACGCAGTATTTT,CASSETGGTQRGISDTQYF
TRBJ2-5,-,few,TRBV5-1,TGCGCCAGCAGCCCCCATTTAGCAGCCCAAGAGACCCAGTACTTC,CASSPHLAAQETQYF
TRBJ1-2,-,many,TRBV19,TGTGCCAGTAGTAGGTACGGTATTTCAAGACAGGTTACCTATGGCTACACCTTC,CASSRYGISRQVTYGYTF
TRBJ1-5,-,many,TRBV18,TGTGCCAGCACCCGGGAGAACAATCAGCCCCAGCATTTT,CASTRENNQPQHF
TRBJ1-2,-,many,TRBV4-1,TGCGCCAGCAGCCAAGTTTCTCGAGGGCTGAACTATGGCTACACCTTC,CASSQVSRGLNYGYTF
TRBJ2-1,TRBD2,-,TRBV4-2,TGTGCCAGCAGCCGCCAGAGCGGGAGTTCCTACAATGAGCAGTTCTTC,CASSRQSGSSYNEQFF
TRBJ1-6,TRBD1,-,TRBV7-9,TGTGCCAGCAGCGAGACAGGGGAGCAGCCACCCCTCCACTTT,CASSETGEQPPLHF
TRBJ2-1,TRBD1,-,TRBV18,TGTGCCAGCTCACCAGGGACAGGGGAATTCTTC,CASSPGTGEFF
TRBJ1-4,-,many,TRBV27,TGTGCCAGCAGAGGACATGGGGATGAAAAACTGTTTTTT,CASRGHGDEKLFF
TRBJ2-3,-,many,TRBV11-2,TGTGCCAGCAGCCTCGGACTCACCCCCACAGATACGCAGTATTTT,CASSLGLTPTDTQYF